A selection of T cell receptor beta chains follows, all from one sample in a study of cytomegalovirus exposure and HLA in healthy donors. Measured with immunoSEQ multiplex PCR; TCRdb has only the in-frame clones, and not every one. This sample yields around 96,000 clones, of which around 74% are seen a single time; roughly a tenth belongs to the top ten. Sequences were obtained from PBMCs. The receptors were gathered from a man aged 30-40 years in good health and CMV-seropositive. The conserved cysteine and the conserved F or W are not part of the CDR3 here. A D gene is named only where the DNA matches it firmly.

ASQIGGDYGYT | TRBJ1-2 | TRBV30 | 11 | -
ASSSGTEHEQY | TRBJ2-7 | TRBV5-4 | 11 | TRBD1
ASSERTRYNEQF | TRBJ2-1 | TRBV6-5 | 12 | TRBD2
ASGGRRGTYEQY | TRBJ2-7 | TRBV28 | 12 | -
ASSYDRENTEAF | TRBJ1-1 | TRBV6-6 | 12 | TRBD1
SASRGGEQF | TRBJ2-1 | TRBV20-1 | 9 | -
ASSVIGGYEQY | TRBJ2-7 | TRBV2 | 11 | -
ASSQVATGTYEQY | TRBJ2-7 | TRBV4-1 | 13 | -
ASSVGTGEFYGYT | TRBJ1-2 | TRBV7-9 | 13 | TRBD1
ASSESGRNTDTQY | TRBJ2-3 | TRBV10-1 | 13 | -
ASSLWDRDVYEQF | TRBJ2-1 | TRBV28 | 13 | TRBD1
ASSPENQPQH | TRBJ1-5 | TRBV6-5 | 10 | -
ASSTGGQETQY | TRBJ2-5 | TRBV9 | 11 | TRBD2
ASHPGAGTGDYNSPLH | TRBJ1-6 | TRBV9 | 16 | TRBD1
ASSSSATPVYEQY | - | TRBV7-9 | 13 | -
ASSVQGALLETQY | TRBJ2-5 | TRBV9 | 13 | TRBD1
ASPQETQY | TRBJ2-5 | TRBV21-1 | 8 | -
ASSLSSIPLSGSSYEQY | TRBJ2-7 | TRBV7-2 | 17 | -
ASSEAGGSYNEQF | TRBJ2-1 | TRBV6-1 | 13 | TRBD2
STNRGRNTEAF | TRBJ1-1 | TRBV29-1 | 11 | TRBD1
ASKQGLYSYEQY | TRBJ2-7 | TRBV27 | 12 | -
ASSLESGTGYNSPLH | TRBJ1-6 | TRBV5-8 | 15 | TRBD1
ASSVSPGGYEQF | TRBJ2-1 | TRBV9 | 12 | TRBD2
ASRPPGRFYGYT | TRBJ1-2 | TRBV6-5 | 12 | -
ASSDSSGSGANVLT | TRBJ2-6 | TRBV6-4 | 14 | -
ATSNLNYLSSSYEQY | TRBJ2-7 | TRBV15 | 15 | -
ASVGGSYNEQF | TRBJ2-1 | TRBV28 | 11 | TRBD2
ASSHSSGGNNEQF | TRBJ2-1 | TRBV6-4 | 13 | TRBD2
ASSSQGANYNEQF | TRBJ2-1 | TRBV7-2 | 13 | TRBD1
ASTGYTEAF | TRBJ1-1 | TRBV30 | 9 | -
ASSVAPGTRDEQY | TRBJ2-7 | TRBV5-8 | 13 | -
SSSATGNNQPQH | TRBJ1-5 | TRBV7-9 | 12 | -
ASSEAQESPNLNTEAF | TRBJ1-1 | TRBV10-1 | 16 | -
ASSYRGRDTEAF | TRBJ1-1 | TRBV2 | 12 | TRBD1
ASSTGQGNYGYT | TRBJ1-2 | TRBV27 | 12 | TRBD1
ASSLEPGGWAF | TRBJ1-1 | TRBV6-1 | 11 | -
ASSPLQGSGTEAF | TRBJ1-1 | TRBV5-1 | 13 | -
ASTQDSSTDTQY | TRBJ2-3 | TRBV5-1 | 12 | -
ASSLALETQY | TRBJ2-5 | TRBV5-1 | 10 | -
AISAMPGEAF | TRBJ1-1 | TRBV10-3 | 10 | -
ATSRTSGGSYNEQF | TRBJ2-1 | TRBV15 | 14 | TRBD2
ASQGRADGYT | TRBJ1-2 | TRBV7-9 | 10 | -
ASSFGTAYNEQF | TRBJ2-1 | TRBV11-3 | 12 | TRBD1